The clone carrying this T cell receptor (beta chain) was seen just once. These data originate in a study of blood T cell repertoires in COVID-19. Study information: Nucleic acid was either cDNA or gDNA, and it came from T cells, B-cell-depleted T cells, or PBMCs.

The protocol was immunoSEQ multiplex PCR, while the TCRdb copy is restricted to in-frame clones and leaves out a portion. This sample carries about 74,000 clones, about 88% of them seen once, and the ten largest clones take around 2.8%. Per germline, CDR1 LNHDA and CDR2 SQIVND (reference sequence). The CDR3 contains 13 residues. Trimming shortened V by 3 bases and J by 3 bases, and 6 bases separated the two germline ends. The chain couples TRBV19 to TRBJ2-1, with no clear D. The clonotype comes from a man between 65 and 80 years old with active or convalescent COVID-19. The sequenced sample consisted of peripheral blood. As DNA, the CDR3 is TGTGCCAGTAGTATTGGCAGCTACAATGAGCAGTTCTTC. This sequence encodes CASSIGSYNEQFF.